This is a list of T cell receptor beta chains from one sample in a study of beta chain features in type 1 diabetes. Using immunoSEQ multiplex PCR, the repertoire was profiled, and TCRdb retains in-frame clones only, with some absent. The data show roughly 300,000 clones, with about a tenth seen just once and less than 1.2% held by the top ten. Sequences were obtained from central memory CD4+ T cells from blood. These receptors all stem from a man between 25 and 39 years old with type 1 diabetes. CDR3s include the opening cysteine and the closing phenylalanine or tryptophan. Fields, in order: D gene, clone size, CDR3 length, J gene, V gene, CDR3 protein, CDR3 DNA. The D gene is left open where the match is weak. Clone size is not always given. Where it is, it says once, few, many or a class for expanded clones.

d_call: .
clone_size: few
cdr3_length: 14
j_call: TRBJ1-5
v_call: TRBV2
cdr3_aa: CASSESFGNQPQHF
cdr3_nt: TGTGCCAGCAGTGAGAGTTTCGGAAATCAGCCCCAGCATTTT

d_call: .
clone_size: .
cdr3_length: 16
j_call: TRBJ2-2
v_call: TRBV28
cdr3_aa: CASSPQPLPNTGELFF
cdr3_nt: TGTGCCAGCAGCCCCCAACCACTTCCAAACACCGGGGAGCTGTTTTTT

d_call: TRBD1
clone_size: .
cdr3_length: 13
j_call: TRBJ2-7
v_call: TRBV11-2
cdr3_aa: CASKRQGSYEQYF
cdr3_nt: TGTGCCAGCAAAAGACAGGGCTCCTACGAGCAGTACTTC

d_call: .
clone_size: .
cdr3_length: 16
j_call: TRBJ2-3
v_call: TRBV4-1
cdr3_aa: CASSQESVSLTDTQYF
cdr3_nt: TGCGCCAGCAGCCAAGAAAGTGTGAGCCTCACAGATACGCAGTATTTT

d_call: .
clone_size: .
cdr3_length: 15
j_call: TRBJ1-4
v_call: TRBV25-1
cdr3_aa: CASSDFGRFNEKLFF
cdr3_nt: TGTGCCAGCAGCGACTTCGGGAGATTTAATGAAAAACTGTTTTTT

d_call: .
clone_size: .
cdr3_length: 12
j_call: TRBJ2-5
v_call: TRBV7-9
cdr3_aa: CASTPGTETQYF
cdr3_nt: TGTGCCAGCACCCCAGGGACCGAGACCCAGTACTTC

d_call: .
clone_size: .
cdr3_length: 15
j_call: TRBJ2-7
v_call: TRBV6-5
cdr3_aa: CASTRTGGSSYEQYF
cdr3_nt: TGTGCCAGCACAAGAACGGGGGGCTCCTCCTACGAGCAGTACTTC

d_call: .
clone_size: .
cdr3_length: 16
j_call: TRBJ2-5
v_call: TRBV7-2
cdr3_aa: CASSFGTAMYQETQYF
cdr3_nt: TGTGCCAGCAGCTTCGGGACTGCGATGTACCAAGAGACCCAGTACTTC

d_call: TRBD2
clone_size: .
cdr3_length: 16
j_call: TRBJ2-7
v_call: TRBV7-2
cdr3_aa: CASSFASGGADYEQYF
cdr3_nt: TGTGCCAGCAGCTTCGCTAGCGGGGGGGCTGACTACGAGCAGTACTTC

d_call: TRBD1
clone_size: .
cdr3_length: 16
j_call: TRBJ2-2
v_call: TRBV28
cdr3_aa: CASRTLGTGGTGELFF
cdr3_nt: TGTGCCAGCAGAACGTTGGGGACAGGGGGCACCGGGGAGCTGTTTTTT

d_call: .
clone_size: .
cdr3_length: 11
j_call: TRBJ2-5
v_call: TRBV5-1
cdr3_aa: CASSGEETQYF
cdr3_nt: TGCGCCAGCAGCGGGGAAGAGACCCAGTACTTC